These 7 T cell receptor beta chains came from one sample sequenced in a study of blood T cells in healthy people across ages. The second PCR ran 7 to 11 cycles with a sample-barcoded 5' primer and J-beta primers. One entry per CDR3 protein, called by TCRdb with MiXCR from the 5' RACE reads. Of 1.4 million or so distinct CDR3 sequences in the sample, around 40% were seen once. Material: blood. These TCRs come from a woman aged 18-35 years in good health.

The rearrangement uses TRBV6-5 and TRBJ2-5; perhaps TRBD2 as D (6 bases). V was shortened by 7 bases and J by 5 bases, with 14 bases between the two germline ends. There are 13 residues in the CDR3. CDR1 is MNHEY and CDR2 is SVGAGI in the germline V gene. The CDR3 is CASTPRAGETQYF. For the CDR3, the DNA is TGTGCCAGCACCCCTAGGGCGGGGGAGACCCAGTACTTC.

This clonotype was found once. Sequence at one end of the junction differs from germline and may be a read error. The CDR3 loop is CAIRESKPTTEQYF. The CDR3 DNA reads TGTGCCATCAGGGAGTCTAAACCCACGACCGAGCAGTACTTC. This sequence joins TRBV10-3 and TRBJ2-4, with D unresolved. TRBJ2-7 explains the end of the DNA better; the J call may be wrong. Germline V gives CDR1 ENHRY, CDR2 SYGVKD. The CDR3 is made up of 14 amino acids.

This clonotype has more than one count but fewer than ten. For the CDR3, the DNA is TGCGCCAGCAGCCACCGACAGGTTACGACAACCCGCCAAGAGACCCAGTACTTC. Its protein is CASSHRQVTTTRQETQYF. This chain connects TRBV4-3 to TRBJ2-5, with D perhaps TRBD1 (6 bases). This CDR3 has 18 amino acids. The V gene lost 3 bases and the J gene lost 1 base, with 21 bases spanning the gap. Germline CDR1 and CDR2: LGHNA and YSLEER.

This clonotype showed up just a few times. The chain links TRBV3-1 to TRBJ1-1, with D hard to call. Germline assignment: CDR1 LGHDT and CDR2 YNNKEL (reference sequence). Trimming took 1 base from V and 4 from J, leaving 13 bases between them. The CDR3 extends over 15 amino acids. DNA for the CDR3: TGTGCCAGCAGCCAAGCGGGCGGAGAGTCCACTGAAGCTTTCTTT. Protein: CASSQAGGESTEAFF.

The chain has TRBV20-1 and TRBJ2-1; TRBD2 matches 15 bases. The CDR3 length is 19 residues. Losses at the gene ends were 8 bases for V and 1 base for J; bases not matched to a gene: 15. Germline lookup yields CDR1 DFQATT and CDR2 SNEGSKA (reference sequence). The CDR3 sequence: CSSTSGLAGGWGSYNEQFF. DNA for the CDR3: TGCAGTTCGACGTCGGGACTAGCGGGGGGTTGGGGGTCCTACAATGAGCAGTTCTTC.

CDR3 sequence: CASSKLAGGRQETQYF. The CDR3 bases are TGCGCCAGCAGCAAACTAGCGGGGGGAAGACAAGAGACCCAGTACTTC. The V call is TRBV4-3, the J call TRBJ2-5; 12 bases agree with TRBD2. Germline V gene sequence: CDR1 LGHNA, CDR2 YSLEER. The V gene end was trimmed by 5 bases and the J gene end by 2 bases; junction bases not matched to a gene: 6. This CDR3 is built from 16 residues.

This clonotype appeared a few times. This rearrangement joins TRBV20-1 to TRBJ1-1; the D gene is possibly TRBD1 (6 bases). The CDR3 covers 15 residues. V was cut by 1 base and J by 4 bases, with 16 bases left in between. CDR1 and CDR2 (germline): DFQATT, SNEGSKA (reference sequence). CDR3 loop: CSARAAGVFGTEAFF. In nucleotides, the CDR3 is TGCAGTGCTAGAGCGGCAGGGGTATTTGGCACTGAAGCTTTCTTT.